This T cell receptor beta chain was captured in a study of cytomegalovirus exposure and HLA in healthy donors. The study's findings and limits: For most TCR beta V segments, an earlier analysis put the productive rate at about 90% or about 30% of the time.

PCR involved 60 Vbeta and 13 Jbeta primers. Per the original methods: There were tens of millions of unique TCR beta chains by a later count, and 10 million to 12 million of them were shared. Profiling relied on immunoSEQ multiplex PCR, and the TCRdb table lists in-frame clones only, not all of them. The DNA gave D and trimming, while V, J and clone size come from that table. The sample lists 35,000 to 45,000 clones; about 50% were seen once. V shed 6 bases, J shed 5 bases, and the junction held 4 bases outside the gene matches. This CDR3 is 13 amino acids long. CDR1 is SGHVS, CDR2 FQNEAQ, per germline. Comments on this clone: The antigen remains unidentified.

The sequenced sample consisted of PBMCs. The TCR was taken from a human donor in good health. This chain joins TRBV7-8 and TRBJ2-7, with TRBD1 matching over 10 bases. In DNA, the CDR3 is TGTGCCAGCAGGGGACAGGGGTTCAACGAGCAGTACTTC. The encoded protein is CASRGQGFNEQYF.